The next 30 T cell receptor beta chains were all read from a single sample in a study of T-cell reconstitution after alpha-beta-depleted transplantation in children. Unique molecular identifiers were incorporated into the prepared TCRbeta library. TCRdb itself ran the PCR reads through MiXCR, one entry per CDR3 protein. The profile shows about 70,000 distinct CDR3 sequences, roughly a tenth of them singletons. The source was PBMCs, collected before TCRalphabeta/CD19-depleted stem cell transplant. These TCRs come from a boy aged 10-17 years with acute myeloid leukemia, due to receive a stem cell transplant.

This clonotype was recorded many times. The CDR3 reads CASSLSGDQYV. For the CDR3, the DNA is TGTGCCAGCAGCTTATCAGGGGATCAGTACGTC. J is TRBJ2-7 and V is TRBV2; D might be TRBD1 (6 bases). The germline gives CDR1 SNHLY, CDR2 FYNNEI. This CDR3 has 11 amino acids. The germline V and J ends were trimmed by 6 bases and 10 bases, with 13 bases remaining between them.

Concerning this clonotype: Given a much more abundant clone one base away, this may be a read error. The gene calls are TRBV14 and TRBJ1-2, with 9 nucleotides matching TRBD1. Germline CDR1 reads SGHDN; CDR2 reads FVKESK. The CDR3 sequence is 15 residues long. The CDR3 loop is CAGREAGTGNYGYTF. CDR3 nucleotides: TGTGCCGGCAGGGAGGCCGGGACAGGGAACTATGGCTACACCTTC.

This clonotype was seen repeatedly, ten times or more. The gene calls are TRBV5-1 and TRBJ2-7, with D perhaps TRBD2 (6 bases). From germline, CDR1 is SGHRS and CDR2 YFSETQ. Trimming shortened V by 0 bases and J by 6 bases, and 13 bases separated the two germline ends. CDR3 length: 14 residues. The CDR3 DNA is TGCGCCAGCAGCTTGGAACCGTCCGGGGGCGAGCAGTACTTC. Translating gives CASSLEPSGGEQYF. The full variable domain, in which reference TRBV5-1 and TRBJ2-7 provide the parts outside the CDR3, is KAGVTQTPRYLIKTRGQQVTLSCSPISGHRSVSWYQQTPGQGLQFLFEYFSETQRNKGNFPGRFSGRQFSNSRSEMNVSTLELGDSALYLCASSLEPSGGEQYFGPGTRLTVT.

This clonotype was observed at least ten times. This sequence joins TRBV29-1 and TRBJ2-5, with TRBD1 matching 8 bases. Germline V gene sequence: CDR1 SQVTM, CDR2 ANQGSEA. V shed 7 bases and J 4 bases; nucleotides not matched to a gene: 8. The CDR3 runs 13 residues. In nucleotides, the CDR3 is TGCAGCGGCCTCGCAGGGGGCAGAGAGACCCAGTACTTC. Its protein is CSGLAGGRETQYF.

This clonotype was seen repeatedly, ten times or more. This rearrangement joins TRBV15 to TRBJ2-5, with 9 bases lining up with TRBD2. Germline CDR1 LNHNV, CDR2 YYDKDF (reference sequence). The CDR3 spans 15 residues. V lost 0 bases, J lost 5 bases, and 4 bases stayed unmatched. CDR3 sequence reads: CATSRERTSVETQYF. In DNA, the CDR3 is TGTGCCACCAGCAGAGAAAGGACTAGCGTTGAGACCCAGTACTTC.

Many counts were recorded for this clonotype. V usage is TRBV15 and J usage is TRBJ2-7, with 7 nucleotides matching TRBD1. Losses at the gene ends were 2 bases for V and 6 bases for J; bases not matched to a gene: 10. Germline V gene data show CDR1 as LNHNV and CDR2 as YYDKDF (reference sequence). This CDR3 spans 15 amino acids. CDR3 nucleotide sequence: TGTGCCACCAGCAGATTCCGGACAGGTACGCGCGAGCAGTACTTC. Translation gives CATSRFRTGTREQYF.

This clonotype was detected ten times or more. The chain couples TRBV2 to TRBJ1-2, with 11 nucleotides matching TRBD1. After removal of 0 bases from V and 8 bases from J, the junction contained 8 bases not matched to a gene. The CDR3 loop spans 16 amino acids. Germline V lookup: CDR1 SNHLY, CDR2 FYNNEI. The chain's CDR3 is CASSEAQVWTGGGYTF. CDR3 nucleotide sequence: TGTGCCAGCAGTGAAGCGCAAGTTTGGACAGGGGGCGGCTACACCTTC. The entire variable domain, with the rest obtained from reference TRBV2 and TRBJ1-2, is as follows: EPEVTQTPSHQVTQMGQEVILRCVPISNHLYFYWYRQILGQKVEFLVSFYNNEISEKSEIFDDQFSVERPDGSNFTLKIRSTKLEDSAMYFCASSEAQVWTGGGYTFGSGTRLTVV.

This clonotype was recorded many times. This chain connects TRBV28 to TRBJ2-2, with D possibly matching TRBD2 (6 bases). Germline V gene lookup returns CDR1 MDHEN and CDR2 SYDVKM. The CDR3 has 15 amino acids. Trimming removed 3 bases from V and 6 bases from J, with 14 bases in between. Here the CDR3 reads CASSFGGVRAGELFF. In DNA form, the CDR3 reads TGTGCCAGCAGTTTCGGGGGAGTACGGGCCGGGGAGCTGTTTTTT.

There are many counts of this clonotype. The genes are TRBV5-1 and TRBJ2-3; tentative D call: TRBD1 (6 bases). Per germline, CDR1 SGHRS and CDR2 YFSETQ. The V and J ends lost 6 bases and 0 bases respectively, with 8 bases between them. This CDR3 region has 13 residues. CDR3 DNA: TGCGCCAGCACTCAGGGGAGCACAGATACGCAGTATTTT. As protein: CASTQGSTDTQYF.

The sample holds many counts of this clonotype. The chain recombines TRBV9 with TRBJ2-7; a weak D match, TRBD2 (6 bases). This CDR3 is 15 amino acids long. The germline V gene encodes CDR1 SGDLS and CDR2 YYNGEE. V lost 0 bases and J lost 2, with 12 bases in between. The CDR3 bases are TGTGCCAGCAGCGTAGTTGGGGGACTTACCTACGAGCAGTACTTC. Translating gives CASSVVGGLTYEQYF. The full variable domain, with the rest looked up from reference TRBV9 and TRBJ2-7, is DSGVTQTPKHLITATGQRVTLRCSPRSGDLSVYWYQQSLDQGLQFLIQYYNGEERAKGNILERFSAQQFPDLHSELNLSSLELGDSALYFCASSVVGGLTYEQYFGPGTRLTVT.

The chain joins TRBV4-3 to TRBJ2-3; 10 nucleotides agree with TRBD1. V shed 2 bases and J 4 bases; nucleotides not matched to a gene: 9. CDR1 and CDR2 from the germline V gene are LGHNA and YSLEER. There are 17 residues in the CDR3. CDR3 residues: CASSQPGRDRGADTQYF. The CDR3 DNA reads as TGCGCCAGCAGCCAACCCGGCCGGGACAGGGGAGCAGATACGCAGTATTTT.

This clonotype was seen at least ten times. The rearrangement uses TRBV12-3 or TRBV12-4 and TRBJ2-1; 7 bases are a match to TRBD2. J gave up 7 bases and V 5 bases, and 11 bases lay outside the gene matches. This CDR3 spans 15 amino acids. The DNA of the CDR3 is TGTGCCAGCAGTCCACTAGCGACCCACCCGAATGAGCAGTTCTTC. This sequence encodes CASSPLATHPNEQFF.

V usage is TRBV6-2 or TRBV6-3 and J usage is TRBJ1-2; D unresolved. V was cut by 5 bases and J by 8 bases, with 12 bases left in between. Germline V gene sequence: CDR1 MNHEY, CDR2 SVGEGT. CDR3 length equals 12 residues. This CDR3 is CASSPHLGGYTF. CDR3 nucleotides: TGTGCCAGCAGTCCCCACTTGGGCGGCTACACCTTC.

This clonotype was observed many times. This chain links TRBV7-2 with TRBJ2-7; tentatively, D is TRBD1 (6 bases). V lost 4 bases and J 3 bases, leaving 13 bases between the germline ends. The CDR3 is made up of 14 amino acids. Per the germline V gene, CDR1 is SGHTA and CDR2 is FQGNSA. The CDR3 DNA reads as TGTGCCAGCAGCTACCAGACAGGAGGCTACGAGCAGTACGTC. Protein product: CASSYQTGGYEQYV.

This clonotype was found many times. The V gene is TRBV12-3 or TRBV12-4, the J gene TRBJ1-1; D remains ambiguous. This CDR3 comprises 15 residues. The germline V and J ends were trimmed by 2 bases and 1 base, with 11 bases remaining between them. In DNA form, the CDR3 reads TGTGCCAGCAGTTTACTAGGACTCACGAACACTGAAGCTTTCTTT. Translating it yields CASSLLGLTNTEAFF.

This clonotype showed up many times. Here the CDR3 reads CASSFPRTGGDGELFF. Written as DNA, the CDR3 is TGTGCCAGCAGCTTCCCTCGGACAGGGGGGGACGGGGAGCTGTTTTTT. This chain links TRBV11-2 with TRBJ2-2; 10 bases map to TRBD1. Germline V lookup: CDR1 SGHAT, CDR2 FQNNGV. The V and J ends lost 3 bases and 7 bases, in that order; junction bases with no gene match: 8. This CDR3 has 16 residues.

This clonotype was recorded at least ten times. V gene TRBV4-3 combines with J gene TRBJ1-1; D may be TRBD1 (5 bases). Germline CDR1 reads LGHNA; CDR2 reads YSLEER. V was cut by 0 bases and J by 4 bases, with 24 bases left in between. The CDR3 extends over 19 amino acids. CDR3 loop: CASSQDNWARVGKGTEAFF. The CDR3 nucleotides read TGCGCCAGCAGCCAAGATAACTGGGCCAGGGTGGGGAAGGGCACTGAAGCTTTCTTT.

This clonotype was found many times. The J gene is TRBJ2-2, the V gene TRBV12-3 or TRBV12-4; possible D gene TRBD1, 5 bases. CDR3 length equals 13 residues. The V end was cut by 6 bases, the J end by 4 bases, with 9 bases between. This CDR3 is CASSRQGTGELFF. The CDR3 DNA follows: TGTGCCAGCAGCCGGCAGGGCACCGGGGAGCTGTTTTTT.

CDR3 nucleotide sequence: TGCGCCAGCAGCTTGGGCGTGGGAGGTCAAATACTCGTACCTGAAGCTTTCTTT. Translated: CASSLGVGGQILVPEAFF. The V gene is TRBV5-1, the J gene TRBJ1-1; D is unresolved. Trimming took 0 bases from V and 6 from J, leaving 24 bases between them. This CDR3 is built from 18 residues. The germline gives CDR1 SGHRS, CDR2 YFSETQ. Supplemented by reference TRBV5-1 and TRBJ1-1, the full variable domain reads KAGVTQTPRYLIKTRGQQVTLSCSPISGHRSVSWYQQTPGQGLQFLFEYFSETQRNKGNFPGRFSGRQFSNSRSEMNVSTLELGDSALYLCASSLGVGGQILVPEAFFGQGTRLTVV.

At least ten counts were recorded for this clonotype. The CDR3 DNA is TGTGCCAGTAGTCCCCCCCGGATATCTGGGGCCAACGTCCTGACTTTC. It yields the protein CASSPPRISGANVLTF. The gene calls are TRBV19 and TRBJ2-6, with D unresolved. In germline, CDR1 is LNHDA, CDR2 SQIVND (reference sequence). V lost 5 bases and J lost 1, with 12 bases in between. CDR3 size: 16 residues. The entire variable domain, with the rest obtained from reference TRBV19 and TRBJ2-6, is as follows: DGGITQSPKYLFRKEGQNVTLSCEQNLNHDAMYWYRQDPGQGLRLIYYSQIVNDFQKGDIAEGYSVSREKKESFPLTVTSAQKNPTAFYLCASSPPRISGANVLTFGAGSRLTVL.

Points on this clonotype: One base away lies a much larger clone, so this may be a sequencing read error. The DNA of the CDR3 is TGTGCCAGCAGTACCACAGGGGTCACTCAAGCTTTCTTT. This gives the protein CASSTTGVTQAFF. The chain combines TRBV12-3 or TRBV12-4 with TRBJ1-1, with 7 bases aligning to TRBD1. The CDR3 spans 13 residues.

The sample holds many counts of this clonotype. This sequence joins TRBV20-1 and TRBJ1-1, with TRBD1 matching over 11 bases. CDR3 length: 11 residues. In germline, CDR1 is DFQATT, CDR2 SNEGSKA (reference sequence). J gave up 6 bases and V 6 bases, and 0 bases lay outside the gene matches. CDR3 region: CSAGQGAEAFF. The CDR3 DNA sequence: TGCAGTGCGGGACAGGGGGCTGAAGCTTTCTTT.

The table lists this clonotype with many counts. The rearrangement joins TRBV28 to TRBJ1-1; D is undetermined. This CDR3 is built from 12 residues. V dropped 2 bases and J dropped 6 bases, with 7 bases sitting between them. Germline values: CDR1 MDHEN, CDR2 SYDVKM. CDR3 sequence: CASSLRAAEAFF. DNA of the CDR3: TGTGCCAGCAGTTTACGGGCAGCTGAAGCTTTCTTT.

In its sample, this clonotype was seen many times. The chain couples TRBV7-2 to TRBJ2-1, with TRBD2 matching 7 bases. With 3 bases clipped from V and 7 bases from J, the junction kept 3 bases outside the gene matches. From germline, CDR1 is SGHTA and CDR2 FQGNSA. The CDR3 has 13 residues. The CDR3 DNA is TGTGCCAGCAGCTTGGGAGGGCCGAATGAGCAGTTCTTC. Its protein is CASSLGGPNEQFF.

This clonotype has a count of ten or more. The V and J genes are TRBV7-2 and TRBJ2-1; D gene ambiguous. The CDR3 is 9 residues long. Germline V gene sequence: CDR1 SGHTA, CDR2 FQGNSA. The V end lost 4 bases, the J end lost 13 bases, and 5 bases lay between the germline ends. The CDR3 DNA reads TGTGCCAGCAGCTCACAACAGTTCTTC. Protein sequence: CASSSQQFF.

This clonotype showed up many times. This chain joins TRBV27 and TRBJ2-2; no clear D gene. V gave up 3 bases and J gave up 1 base, with 9 bases separating them. The germline CDR1 and CDR2 sequences are MNHEY and SMNVEV (reference sequence). The CDR3 loop spans 15 amino acids. This CDR3 is CASSFVGKNTGELFF. For the CDR3, the DNA is TGTGCCAGCAGTTTTGTGGGGAAGAACACCGGGGAGCTGTTTTTT.

The rearrangement joins TRBV29-1 to TRBJ2-5, with TRBD1 matching 7 bases. Germline-derived CDR1 and CDR2 are SQVTM and ANQGSEA. The CDR3 is 12 amino acids. Trimming removed 5 bases from V and 4 bases from J; junction bases left unmatched: 4. Here the CDR3 reads CSVPQGSETQYF. Here the CDR3 DNA reads TGCAGCGTTCCACAGGGGTCAGAGACCCAGTACTTC. Filled out from reference TRBV29-1 and TRBJ2-5, the complete variable domain reads SAVISQKPSRDICQRGTSLTIQCQVDSQVTMMFWYRQQPGQSLTLIATANQGSEATYESGFVIDKFPISRPNLTFSTLTVSNMSPEDSSIYLCSVPQGSETQYFGPGTRLLVL.

This clonotype was seen only a few times. The rearrangement uses TRBV4-2 and TRBJ1-2, with 7 bases lining up with TRBD1. J was trimmed by 7 bases and V by 4 bases; bases with no gene match: 18. The germline gives CDR1 LGHNA, CDR2 YNFKEQ. The CDR3 runs to 17 residues. The chain's CDR3 is CASSLYIHRDSEPGYTF. CDR3 in DNA: TGTGCCAGCAGCCTCTATATACACCGGGACAGTGAACCTGGCTACACCTTC.

This clonotype has ten or more counts. The gene calls are TRBV5-1 and TRBJ1-2; D unresolved. The length of the CDR3 is 14 residues. The germline gives CDR1 SGHRS, CDR2 YFSETQ. V was cut by 2 bases and J by 2 bases, with 10 bases left in between. This CDR3 is CASSFYPGNYGYTF. The CDR3 bases are TGCGCCAGCAGCTTCTACCCGGGGAACTATGGCTACACCTTC.

This clonotype was detected ten times or more. V usage is TRBV29-1 and J usage is TRBJ1-1; D is unclear. Germline lookup yields CDR1 SQVTM and CDR2 ANQGSEA. This CDR3 spans 11 amino acids. The ends were cut back, 2 bases at V and 11 bases at J, with 12 bases in the middle. The CDR3 DNA follows: TGCAGCGTTGAAAGGACGAGTCTCGCTTTCTTT. Protein sequence: CSVERTSLAFF.